One sample yielded the 7 T cell receptor beta chains listed below, sequenced in a study of shared clonotypes between healthy human individuals. The repertoire was sequenced with immunoSEQ multiplex PCR; TCRdb's copy has only in-frame clones and lacks some. The sample lists hundreds of thousands of clones, 74% occurring once. The sample taken for sequencing was memory CD4+ T cells sorted from blood. Subset noted: CD45RA-negative fraction. These receptors came from a woman in her thirties in good health.

V and J are TRBV7-7 and TRBJ2-2; 7 bases are shared with TRBD1. Per the germline V gene, CDR1 is SSHAT and CDR2 is FNYEAQ (reference sequence). The CDR3 totals 18 residues. With V trimmed by 0 bases and J by 1 base, 8 bases remained unmatched. CDR3 residues: CASSLAPYRTGNTGELFF. The CDR3 DNA follows: TGTGCCAGCAGCTTAGCTCCTTACCGGACAGGGAACACCGGGGAGCTGTTTTTT.

The chain carries TRBV19 and TRBJ2-2, with a weak D call TRBD2 (5 bases). Trimming cost V 4 bases and J 7 bases, with 22 bases left between them. CDR1 LNHDA and CDR2 SQIVND come from the germline V gene (reference sequence). The CDR3 is 17 amino acids. This CDR3 reads CASSTTGRMGEGGELFF. CDR3 sequence (DNA): TGTGCCAGTAGTACCACGGGAAGGATGGGAGAAGGCGGGGAGCTGTTTTTT. Variable domain in full (rest from reference TRBV19 and TRBJ2-2): DGGITQSPKYLFRKEGQNVTLSCEQNLNHDAMYWYRQDPGQGLRLIYYSQIVNDFQKGDIAEGYSVSREKKESFPLTVTSAQKNPTAFYLCASSTTGRMGEGGELFFGEGSRLTVL.

This clone was detected only once. The rearrangement uses TRBV29-1 and TRBJ1-2; no clear D. The CDR3 consists of 12 residues. Per germline, CDR1 SQVTM and CDR2 ANQGSEA. Trimming removed 5 bases from V and 2 bases from J, with 9 bases in between. DNA for the CDR3: TGCAGCGTTCAGACACCCAACTATGGCTACACCTTC. Its translation is CSVQTPNYGYTF.

The chain links TRBV14 to TRBJ2-4; possibly TRBD1 for D (5 bases). V gave up 1 base and J gave up 6 bases, with 16 bases separating them. The CDR3 consists of 16 residues. The germline V gene has CDR1 SGHDN and CDR2 FVKESK. The CDR3, as DNA: TGTGCCAGCAGCCAAGGGGCAGACAGTTACATAAACATTCAGTACTTC. This codes for CASSQGADSYINIQYF.

The J gene is TRBJ2-7, the V gene TRBV2, with 7 bases lining up with TRBD1. From germline, CDR1 is SNHLY and CDR2 FYNNEI. After removal of 1 base from V and 4 bases from J, the junction contained 7 bases not matched to a gene. This CDR3 region has 15 residues. CDR3 sequence: CASSEGGQAMYEQYF. CDR3 nucleotide sequence: TGTGCCAGCAGTGAAGGCGGACAGGCCATGTACGAGCAGTACTTC.

The J gene is TRBJ2-7, the V gene TRBV30, with D uncertain. This CDR3 spans 13 amino acids. V lost 3 bases, J lost 2 bases, and 11 bases lay in between. CDR1 is GTSNPN and CDR2 is SVGIG in the germline V gene (reference sequence). The DNA for the CDR3 is TGTGCCTGGAGGAAGGGTGGAACCTACGAGCAGTACTTC. Translation gives CAWRKGGTYEQYF.

This chain uses TRBV10-3 with TRBJ2-7; 7 nucleotides align to TRBD1. This CDR3 is 14 amino acids long. J was trimmed by 3 bases and V by 5 bases; bases with no gene match: 7. The germline CDR1 and CDR2 sequences are ENHRY and SYGVKD. CDR3 DNA: TGTGCCATCAGTCCCCTGACAGGGAACTACGAGCAGTACTTC. Its protein product is CAISPLTGNYEQYF.